These 30 T cell receptor beta chains originate from one sample sequenced in a study of cytomegalovirus exposure and HLA in healthy donors. PCR involved 60 Vbeta and 13 Jbeta primers. Libraries were prepared by immunoSEQ multiplex PCR; TCRdb keeps only in-frame clonotypes and omits some of them. The sample has 160,000 or so clones; about 78% are singletons. The material sequenced was PBMCs. Every receptor here comes from a man between 40 and 49 years old in good health and CMV-seronegative.

This clone was recorded a few times. The rearrangement links TRBV5-4 to TRBJ1-2; 8 nucleotides line up with TRBD1. Germline V gene sequence: CDR1 SGHNT, CDR2 YYREEE (reference sequence). The trim removed 3 bases at V and 5 bases at J, leaving 6 bases unmatched. The CDR3 totals 14 residues. CDR3 protein: CASSSGQAVYGYTF. In DNA, the CDR3 is TGTGCCAGCAGCTCGGGACAGGCAGTATATGGCTACACCTTC.

A single count supports this clone. The rearrangement links TRBV2 to TRBJ2-3; TRBD1 aligns across 12 bases. The trim removed 6 bases at V and 2 bases at J, leaving 3 bases unmatched. This CDR3 has 15 residues. Germline CDR1 SNHLY, CDR2 FYNNEI. CDR3 residues: CASRRDRGLTDTQYF. The DNA for the CDR3 is TGTGCCAGCAGGCGGGACAGGGGGCTCACAGATACGCAGTATTTT.

V gene TRBV9 combines with J gene TRBJ2-1; TRBD2 aligns across 12 bases. Unmatched junction bases numbered 2, after V lost 3 bases and J lost 4 bases. Germline lookup yields CDR1 SGDLS and CDR2 YYNGEE. There are 15 residues in the CDR3. This chain's CDR3 is CASSELAGGYNEQFF. The CDR3 DNA reads as TGTGCCAGCAGCGAACTAGCGGGGGGTTACAATGAGCAGTTCTTC.

The rearrangement links TRBV9 to TRBJ1-3, with TRBD1 matching 11 bases. The CDR3 runs 15 residues. Germline V lookup: CDR1 SGDLS, CDR2 YYNGEE. Losses at the gene ends were 3 bases for V and 2 bases for J; bases not matched to a gene: 1. CDR3 bases: TGTGCCAGCAGCGCGGGACAGGGGGCTGGAAACACCATATATTTT. This gives the protein CASSAGQGAGNTIYF.

This chain uses TRBV7-7 with TRBJ2-5, with D possibly being TRBD2 (5 bases). V lost 1 base to trimming and J lost 4 bases, with 7 bases between them. Per germline, CDR1 SSHAT and CDR2 FNYEAQ (reference sequence). The CDR3 is 13 residues long. Written as DNA, the CDR3 is TGTGCCAGCAGCTTAGTAGGGAGAGAGACCCAGTACTTC. Its translation: CASSLVGRETQYF.

This chain connects TRBV7-3 to TRBJ2-1; 13 bases agree with TRBD2. Unmatched junction bases numbered 16, after V lost 4 bases and J lost 4 bases. In germline, CDR1 is SGHTA, CDR2 FQGTGA. The CDR3 is 20 amino acids. The CDR3 DNA sequence: TGTGCCAGCAGCTCGGTGAGCGGGACTAGCGGGGCCTACCCATACAATGAGCAGTTCTTC. The encoded protein is CASSSVSGTSGAYPYNEQFF.

This chain connects TRBV25-1 to TRBJ1-3; the D gene is possibly TRBD1 (6 bases). The CDR3 totals 13 residues. Germline values: CDR1 MGHDK, CDR2 SYGVNS. Trimming took 7 bases from V and 2 from J, leaving 9 bases between them. The CDR3 DNA follows: TGTGCCAGCAATCCAGGGGCTGGAAACACCATATATTTT. This codes for CASNPGAGNTIYF. Drawing the rest from reference TRBV25-1 and TRBJ1-3, the complete variable domain is EADIYQTPRYLVIGTGKKITLECSQTMGHDKMYWYQQDPGMELHLIHYSYGVNSTEKGDLSSESTVSRIRTEHFPLTLESARPSHTSQYLCASNPGAGNTIYFGEGSWLTVV.

The chain combines TRBV15 with TRBJ2-1, with 12 bases fitting TRBD2. The CDR3 is 17 amino acids. With 0 bases clipped from V and 6 bases from J, the junction kept 6 bases outside the gene matches. CDR1 and CDR2 from the germline V gene are LNHNV and YYDKDF (reference sequence). The CDR3 DNA follows: TGTGCCACCAGCAGAGATGGGCGACTAGCGGGAGTCAATGAGCAGTTCTTC. Translating it yields CATSRDGRLAGVNEQFF.

Notes on this clone: One end of the junction varies from germline; a read error may be responsible. The chain recombines TRBV15 with TRBJ2-4, with 10 bases aligning to TRBD1. The CDR3 length is 15 residues. CDR1 is LNHNV, CDR2 YYDKDF, per germline (reference sequence). The CDR3 DNA reads TGTGCCACCAGCAGAGACCGGGGACAGGGGATCCGATCGGACTTC. Protein: CATSRDRGQGIRSDF.

This chain's CDR3 is CASSVARGETQYF. The CDR3, as DNA: TGTGCCAGCAGTGTCGCGAGAGGGGAGACCCAGTACTTC. The gene calls are TRBV2 and TRBJ2-5; D might be TRBD2 (5 bases). Germline CDR1 is SNHLY and CDR2 is FYNNEI. The ends were cut back, 4 bases at V and 5 bases at J, with 11 bases in the middle. CDR3 length: 13 residues.

This clone came up once. The gene calls are TRBV18 and TRBJ1-5; D is unresolved. The CDR3 loop spans 14 amino acids. Trimming shortened V by 4 bases and J by 3 bases, and 10 bases separated the two germline ends. Germline CDR1 KGHSH, CDR2 LQKENI. The CDR3 loop reads CASSRGSDNQPQHF. The CDR3, as DNA: TGTGCCAGCTCACGCGGAAGCGACAATCAGCCCCAGCATTTT.

The V gene is TRBV5-1, the J gene TRBJ1-1, with D perhaps TRBD1 (6 bases). Trimming removed 0 bases from V and 1 base from J, with 10 bases in between. The CDR3 totals 15 residues. Per the germline V gene, CDR1 is SGHRS and CDR2 is YFSETQ. CDR3 nucleotide sequence: TGCGCCAGCAGCTTGGGTTGGACAGAGAACACTGAAGCTTTCTTT. Protein sequence: CASSLGWTENTEAFF.

This clone was observed a few times. The CDR3 bases are TGTGCCAGCAGTGGGACTAGCGGGAGCACCGGGGAGCTGTTTTTT. The encoded protein is CASSGTSGSTGELFF. The rearrangement joins TRBV6-4 to TRBJ2-2, with TRBD2 matching 13 bases. Germline loops: CDR1 MRHNA, CDR2 SNTAGT. V lost 4 bases to trimming and J lost 4 bases; unmatched junction nucleotides: 0. The CDR3 runs 15 residues.

The chain couples TRBV6-6 to TRBJ2-1; TRBD1 matches 7 bases. The ends lost 6 bases at V and 9 bases at J; junction bases unmatched: 17. CDR1 is MNHNY, CDR2 SVGAGI, per germline (reference sequence). The length of the CDR3 is 16 residues. The CDR3 nucleotides read TGTGCCAGCAGCCGAATAACCGGGACAGTAAGAGGTGAGCAGTTCTTC. This gives the protein CASSRITGTVRGEQFF.

V is TRBV7-9 and J is TRBJ2-5; D is perhaps TRBD1 (5 bases). CDR3 length equals 13 residues. Germline V CDR1 and CDR2: SEHNR, FQNEAQ (reference sequence). Between the trimmed V and J ends, which lost 5 bases and 3 bases, there was a span of 10 bases. The CDR3 loop reads CASSVDSEETQYF. CDR3 DNA sequence: TGTGCCAGCAGCGTCGACAGCGAAGAGACCCAGTACTTC. Drawing the rest from reference TRBV7-9 and TRBJ2-5, the complete variable domain is DTGVSQNPRHKITKRGQNVTFRCDPISEHNRLYWYRQTLGQGPEFLTYFQNEAQLEKSRLLSDRFSAERPKGSFSTLEIQRTEQGDSAMYLCASSVDSEETQYFGPGTRLLVL.

In its sample, this clone was seen once. The chain employs TRBV4-3 and TRBJ2-3, with D maybe TRBD2 (6 bases). Trimming left V 0 bases short and J 7 bases short, with 8 bases between. This CDR3 has 13 residues. From germline, CDR1 is LGHNA and CDR2 YSLEER. The CDR3 loop is CASSQETRNTQYF. Here the CDR3 DNA reads TGCGCCAGCAGCCAAGAGACTAGGAATACGCAGTATTTT.

This rearrangement joins TRBV19 to TRBJ1-1; the match to TRBD1 covers 11 bases. CDR1 is LNHDA, CDR2 SQIVND, per germline (reference sequence). The V gene end was trimmed by 5 bases and the J gene end by 4 bases; junction bases not matched to a gene: 3. CDR3 size: 14 residues. The CDR3 here is CASSSGQGGTEAFF. For the CDR3, the DNA is TGTGCCAGTAGTTCGGGACAGGGGGGCACTGAAGCTTTCTTT.

The chain couples TRBV30 to TRBJ2-7, with 10 bases that match TRBD2. Trimming cost V 6 bases and J 2 bases; bases outside gene matches: 4. This CDR3 has 13 residues. Germline-derived CDR1 and CDR2 are GTSNPN and SVGIG (reference sequence). CDR3: CACSSGSPYEQYF. In DNA form, the CDR3 reads TGTGCCTGTTCTAGCGGGAGCCCCTACGAGCAGTACTTC.

The gene calls are TRBV7-2 and TRBJ1-2; 7 nucleotides align to TRBD1. The CDR3 is made up of 14 amino acids. The V gene end was trimmed by 3 bases and the J gene end by 8 bases; junction bases not matched to a gene: 9. CDR1 SGHTA and CDR2 FQGNSA come from the germline V gene. CDR3 residues: CASSFRQGSGGYTF. The CDR3 bases are TGTGCCAGCAGCTTTCGACAGGGATCGGGCGGCTACACCTTC.

The V gene is TRBV27, the J gene TRBJ2-7; 9 bases match TRBD1. Germline CDR1 is MNHEY and CDR2 is SMNVEV (reference sequence). V shed 8 bases, J shed 0 bases, and the junction held 2 bases outside the gene matches. CDR3 length: 13 amino acids. CDR3 DNA: TGTGCCAGCGGGACAGGGAACTCCTACGAGCAGTACTTC. This gives the protein CASGTGNSYEQYF.

This chain uses TRBV7-7 with TRBJ2-1; 8 bases agree with TRBD1. In germline, CDR1 is SSHAT, CDR2 FNYEAQ (reference sequence). The CDR3 spans 15 residues. The ends lost 4 bases at V and 7 bases at J; junction bases unmatched: 9. CDR3 sequence (DNA): TGTGCCAGCAGCTCCCGGACAGGGTCGGGGAATGAGCAGTTCTTC. Protein sequence: CASSSRTGSGNEQFF.

V usage is TRBV12-2 and J usage is TRBJ1-1; TRBD1, the table's D call, was not compared with the DNA. TRBV12-2 is assigned pseudogene status. CDR3 length: 15 amino acids. CDR3 coding DNA: TGTGCAAGTCGCTTAGCGCAGGGCAGGAACACTGAAGCTTTCTTT. Translated, it gives CASRLAQGRNTEAFF.

This chain uses TRBV14 with TRBJ2-7; D is unresolved. Looked up from germline, CDR1 is SGHDN and CDR2 is FVKESK. The V end lost 1 base, the J end lost 7 bases, and 8 bases lay between the germline ends. This CDR3 is 12 amino acids long. This CDR3 is CASSQGGTEQYF. The CDR3 nucleotides read TGTGCCAGCAGCCAAGGTGGTACAGAGCAGTACTTC.

V and J are TRBV29-1 and TRBJ2-1; a possible D gene is TRBD2 (6 bases). Per germline, CDR1 SQVTM and CDR2 ANQGSEA. V gave up 7 bases and J gave up 0 bases, with 13 bases separating them. This CDR3 has 14 amino acids. CDR3 coding DNA: TGCAGCGGGGGGGAATGGAGCTCCTACAATGAGCAGTTCTTC. The encoded protein is CSGGEWSSYNEQFF.

The rearrangement uses TRBV19 and TRBJ2-1, with 10 positions matching TRBD2. With 5 bases clipped from V and 5 bases from J, the junction kept 9 bases outside the gene matches. The CDR3 covers 16 residues. CDR1 and CDR2 from the germline V gene are LNHDA and SQIVND (reference sequence). This chain's CDR3 is CASSPWLAGANNEQFF. In nucleotides, the CDR3 is TGTGCCAGTAGTCCCTGGCTAGCGGGAGCGAACAATGAGCAGTTCTTC.

This chain links TRBV19 with TRBJ2-6; D ambiguous. Deletions cut 7 bases from V and 4 bases from J, with 14 bases between. CDR1 is LNHDA, CDR2 SQIVND, per germline (reference sequence). The CDR3 runs 15 residues. CDR3 protein: CASTSARSGANVLTF. Here the CDR3 DNA reads TGTGCCAGTACGTCTGCTCGGTCAGGGGCCAACGTCCTGACTTTC.

The V and J genes are TRBV19 and TRBJ1-1; 8 nucleotides line up with TRBD1. J lost 1 base, V lost 0 bases, and 4 bases had no gene match. Germline CDR1 reads LNHDA; CDR2 reads SQIVND (reference sequence). This CDR3 is 16 amino acids long. The CDR3 here is CASSIDTTGANTEAFF. The CDR3 DNA sequence: TGTGCCAGTAGTATAGATACGACAGGGGCGAACACTGAAGCTTTCTTT.

This rearrangement joins TRBV11-3 to TRBJ1-2, with D perhaps matching TRBD1 (6 bases). Germline CDR1 reads SGHNT; CDR2 reads YENEEA. This CDR3 has 16 residues. Between the trimmed V and J ends, which lost 0 bases and 4 bases, there was a span of 15 bases. CDR3 in DNA: TGTGCCAGCAGCTTAGATCTGGGGGCGCGGGCCTATGGCTACACCTTC. This encodes CASSLDLGARAYGYTF.

The rearrangement uses TRBV7-2 and TRBJ2-7; D is possibly TRBD1 (5 bases). The CDR3 sequence is 16 residues long. V was trimmed by 1 base and J by 2 bases, leaving 15 bases between them. Germline V gene data show CDR1 as SGHTA and CDR2 as FQGNSA. The CDR3 DNA is TGTGCCAGCAGCTTAGTGTTGGGGCGGAAAGCCTACGAGCAGTACTTC. It codes for CASSLVLGRKAYEQYF.

The rearrangement uses TRBV7-9 and TRBJ2-5, with 9 positions matching TRBD2. Germline V gene sequence: CDR1 SEHNR, CDR2 FQNEAQ (reference sequence). The CDR3 sequence is 17 residues long. Trimming at V came to 5 bases and at J to 5 bases, leaving 15 bases not matched to a gene. CDR3 in amino acids: CASSPRGGAGGRETQYF. The CDR3, as DNA: TGTGCCAGCAGCCCTCGGGGTGGAGCGGGGGGACGGGAGACCCAGTACTTC.